This T cell receptor (beta chain) was identified during a study of cytomegalovirus exposure and HLA in healthy donors. Background on the study: Most genotyped donors, approximately 81% of 398, had Caucasian-associated genetic ancestry.

This CDR3 contains 16 residues. V was trimmed by 0 bases and J by 4 bases, leaving 12 bases between them. CDR1 and CDR2 (germline): LGHNA, YSLEER. Points on this clone: What it binds is not known.

Primers for the PCR totalled 60 Vbeta and 13 Jbeta. The method was immunoSEQ multiplex PCR; TCRdb's version includes in-frame clones alone and lacks a portion of them. The specimen's table records around 50,000 clones. Study-wide findings and caveats: The CMV antigen specificity of a few CMV-associated chains was confirmed through in vitro analysis. Within an earlier analysis, most TCR beta V segments proved productive either about 90% or about 30% of the time. More clonal expansion characterized HLA-associated TCR beta chains than equally common others in a later analysis.

The V and J genes are TRBV4-3 and TRBJ2-2; no clear D gene. This receptor was identified in a male donor in good health and CMV-seropositive. The sequencing input was PBMCs. The CDR3 DNA follows: TGCGCCAGCAGCCAAGATCGGGTGGCCGGCACCGGGGAGCTGTTTTTT. Translated: CASSQDRVAGTGELFF.